A single sample gave rise to the 2 T cell receptor beta chains below, sequenced in a study of T cell repertoires in cytomegalovirus infection. These receptors are not linked to any known antigen. TCRdb processed the reads anew with MiXCR; each CDR3 protein has one entry. The sample consists of about 890,000 distinct CDR3 sequences, around 31% of them appearing once. The sample consisted of cultured CD8+ T cells from PBMCs, taken from culture after CMV antigen stimulation. Receptors were obtained from a human donor in good health (CMV status not recorded). Some clones in this sample may be carry-over from other donors' samples.

This clonotype was seen at least ten times. The J gene is TRBJ1-4, the V gene TRBV29-1, with TRBD1 as a possible D gene (5 bases). Trimming left V 4 bases short and J 6 bases short, with 9 bases between. CDR1 and CDR2 from the germline V gene are SQVTM and ANQGSEA. The CDR3 runs to 12 residues. In nucleotides, the CDR3 is TGCAGCGTTGTGACAGCGGATGAAAAACTGTTTTTT. This gives the protein CSVVTADEKLFF. Using reference TRBV29-1 and TRBJ1-4 for the parts outside the CDR3, the full variable domain is SAVISQKPSRDICQRGTSLTIQCQVDSQVTMMFWYRQQPGQSLTLIATANQGSEATYESGFVIDKFPISRPNLTFSTLTVSNMSPEDSSIYLCSVVTADEKLFFGSGTQLSVL.

This clonotype was detected many times. J is TRBJ1-1 and V is TRBV27; D is undetermined. The CDR3 loop spans 12 amino acids. Germline V CDR1 and CDR2: MNHEY, SMNVEV (reference sequence). Trimming pared 10 bases from V and 4 bases from J, leaving 13 bases between. Written as DNA, the CDR3 is TGTGCCACCAAAGTTTCTGTCACTGAAGCTTTCTTT. Translating gives CATKVSVTEAFF.